The 11 T cell receptor beta chains below come from one sample, sequenced in a study of PD-L1 blockade in urothelial cancer. Profiled with immunoSEQ multiplex PCR; TCRdb holds only in-frame clones, not every one. The table has some 60,000 clones, around 84% seen once. Material: PBMCs, obtained around atezolizumab (anti-PD-L1) treatment. These receptors all come from a man aged 45 to 65 with urothelial cancer.

The chain combines TRBV28 with TRBJ1-2, with TRBD1 as a possible D gene (6 bases). V lost 6 bases and J 2 bases, leaving 16 bases between the germline ends. CDR3 length: 15 residues. Germline loops: CDR1 MDHEN, CDR2 SYDVKM. The CDR3 region has the DNA TGTGCCAGCAGCCTGGGGGGGGCGCTAAACTATGGCTACACCTTC. Translation: CASSLGGALNYGYTF.

J is TRBJ1-1 and V is TRBV6-5; 8 nucleotides align to TRBD1. Per the germline V gene, CDR1 is MNHEY and CDR2 is SVGAGI. The CDR3 has 14 amino acids. V gave up 8 bases and J gave up 0 bases; unmatched junction bases: 5. In DNA form, the CDR3 reads TGTGCCAGCGGGGACAGGCCAATGAACACTGAAGCTTTCTTT. It specifies CASGDRPMNTEAFF.

The chain combines TRBV9 with TRBJ2-3; 9 bases fit TRBD1. With V trimmed by 2 bases and J by 4 bases, 8 bases remained unmatched. From germline, CDR1 is SGDLS and CDR2 YYNGEE. The length of the CDR3 is 16 residues. The chain's CDR3 is CASSVLQGANPDTQYF. CDR3 bases: TGTGCCAGCAGCGTTCTACAGGGGGCTAACCCAGATACGCAGTATTTT.

V gene TRBV6-5 combines with J gene TRBJ2-5; 8 nucleotides agree with TRBD1. The V gene end was trimmed by 8 bases and the J gene end by 2 bases; junction bases not matched to a gene: 10. Germline V lookup: CDR1 MNHEY, CDR2 SVGAGI. The CDR3 has 15 amino acids. CDR3 sequence (DNA): TGTGCCAGCGTACCCTCCTGGACAGGGCAAGAGACCCAGTACTTC. Its protein product is CASVPSWTGQETQYF.

The chain carries TRBV14 and TRBJ2-2, with D uncertain. Looked up from germline, CDR1 is SGHDN and CDR2 is FVKESK. V was cut by 5 bases and J by 7 bases, with 14 bases left in between. The CDR3 is 14 residues long. In DNA form, the CDR3 reads TGTGCCAGCAGCATTCGACGAGGTGGCGGGGAGCTGTTTTTT. Amino acid sequence: CASSIRRGGGELFF.

This chain connects TRBV5-1 to TRBJ2-5; possibly TRBD1 for D (5 bases). CDR1 SGHRS and CDR2 YFSETQ come from the germline V gene. The length of the CDR3 is 13 residues. The V gene lost 3 bases and the J gene lost 3 bases, with 9 bases spanning the gap. CDR3 sequence reads: CASSSLTEETQYF. The DNA for the CDR3 is TGCGCCAGCAGCTCCCTGACAGAAGAGACCCAGTACTTC. The full variable domain, in which reference TRBV5-1 and TRBJ2-5 provide the parts outside the CDR3, is KAGVTQTPRYLIKTRGQQVTLSCSPISGHRSVSWYQQTPGQGLQFLFEYFSETQRNKGNFPGRFSGRQFSNSRSEMNVSTLELGDSALYLCASSSLTEETQYFGPGTRLLVL.

This chain connects TRBV6-6 to TRBJ2-5; TRBD1 matches at 9 bases. The CDR3 consists of 16 residues. The trim removed 4 bases at V and 2 bases at J, leaving 8 bases unmatched. CDR1 is MNHNY and CDR2 is SVGAGI in the germline V gene (reference sequence). CDR3 amino acids: CASSSWGTGLQETQYF. CDR3 nucleotide sequence: TGTGCCAGCAGTTCGTGGGGGACAGGGCTTCAAGAGACCCAGTACTTC.

Comment on this clone: The same CDR3 arises from other DNA sequences in this sample as well. The gene calls are TRBV5-1 and TRBJ2-1; 8 bases align to TRBD2. This CDR3 is 15 amino acids long. After removal of 2 bases from V and 4 bases from J, the junction contained 5 bases not matched to a gene. Germline CDR1 is SGHRS and CDR2 is YFSETQ. In nucleotides, the CDR3 is TGCGCCAGCAGCTTAGCGGGAGAGATTTACAATGAGCAGTTCTTC. This encodes CASSLAGEIYNEQFF.

The V call is TRBV5-8, the J call TRBJ2-1; TRBD2 agrees at 9 bases. The germline gives CDR1 SGHTS, CDR2 YDEGEE. The CDR3 runs 15 residues. The V gene end was trimmed by 5 bases and the J gene end by 3 bases; junction bases not matched to a gene: 6. The CDR3 DNA reads as TGTGCCAGCAGACCCGGACTAGCGAGCTACAATGAGCAGTTCTTC. Translating it yields CASRPGLASYNEQFF.

The chain recombines TRBV4-1 with TRBJ2-2, with 9 bases fitting TRBD2. V was pared by 1 base and J by 0 bases, with 6 bases of the junction left unmatched. The CDR3 spans 18 residues. The germline V gene encodes CDR1 MGHRA and CDR2 YSYEKL. CDR3 region: CASSQGGVAGANTGELFF. The CDR3 nucleotides read TGCGCCAGCAGCCAAGGCGGGGTAGCGGGAGCGAACACCGGGGAGCTGTTTTTT.

The chain combines TRBV21-1 with TRBJ2-1; TRBD2 reflects the table's D call only, with no check against the DNA. TRBV21-1 is shown as a pseudogene. The CDR3 runs 14 residues. In DNA, the CDR3 is TGTGCCAGCTTCACTAGCGGAATTAACAATGAGCAGTTCTTC. This codes for CASFTSGINNEQFF.